This TCR beta chain is drawn from a study of T cells in women clearing cervical HPV infection. Study background: Cases: HPV16-related CIN3 or worse on histology, a couple of invasive cancers. Case blood was drawn when the lesion was first found; control blood after infection became undetectable. HLA type could not be excluded as a confounder.

As for this clone: The CDR3 extends 3 residues past the end of the read, so its final part is completed from the germline J gene.

This CDR3 has 14 amino acids. CDR1 is SNHLY and CDR2 is FYNNEI in the germline V gene. Clones were sequenced by immunoSEQ multiplex PCR, and TCRdb holds only the in-frame ones, with some missing. The sample holds 25,000 or so clones. The sequence was collected from a woman between 18 and 70 years old with a cervical HPV16 infection that either progressed to CIN3+ or cleared (not recorded which). The chain combines TRBV2 with TRBJ2-3; D might be TRBD1 or TRBD2, each matching 5 bases. The specimen was blood buffy coat. CDR3 in amino acids: CASSERGKHQPQYF. CDR3 bases read: TGTGCCAGCAGTGAGAGGGGCAAACATCAGCCG.